This T cell receptor beta chain was sequenced during a study of T cells after yellow fever vaccination. Study in general: SMART-Seq v4 Ultra Low Input handled preparation of low-cell-number fractions. Whole-study findings and limits: From the bulk population, abundant clonotypes could contaminate and appear within FACS-sorted repertoires. At under 98% for CD4 and 88% for CD8, most primary-vaccination clones showed up again after the booster.

TCRdb processed the 5' RACE reads anew with MiXCR; each CDR3 protein has one entry. The sample holds about 580,000 distinct CDR3 sequences; less than 20% are singletons and the top ten take 17%. The V and J ends lost 0 bases and 9 bases respectively, with 18 bases between them. The CDR3 is 16 amino acids. CDR1 and CDR2 (germline): LGHNA, YNFKEQ. This clonotype was detected only a few times. Its antigen remains unknown. The TCR comes from a man younger than 30 who received the YFV17D yellow fever vaccine. The sample consisted of PBMCs, taken about 5 days after the first yellow fever vaccination. This chain connects TRBV4-2 to TRBJ2-1, with D possibly being TRBD1 (5 bases). The CDR3 DNA reads TGTGCCAGCAGCCAAGAAGTGGGAAGGGGATCGAGTGAGCAGTTCTTC. Amino acids: CASSQEVGRGSSEQFF.